What follows are 28 T cell receptor beta chains derived from one specimen sequenced in a study of CD8 T cells in Susac syndrome. It was with random hexamers that 0.5 to 1 ug RNA was reverse transcribed. MiXCR, applied by TCRdb to the immunoSEQ multiplex PCR reads, yields one record per CDR3 protein. The table records roughly 200,000 distinct CDR3 sequences, roughly 92% of them present only once. The sequenced sample consisted of CD4+ T cells from PBMCs. These receptors were obtained from a human donor in good health.

This sequence joins TRBV5-1 and TRBJ2-3; D unresolved. Germline CDR1 is SGHRS and CDR2 is YFSETQ. This CDR3 spans 15 amino acids. Trimming stripped 1 base from V and 5 bases from J, with 14 bases between. The CDR3 region has the DNA TGCGCCAGCAGCTTGTCAGGAAGTCCCAGAGATACGCAGTATTTT. It encodes CASSLSGSPRDTQYF.

The chain couples TRBV5-1 to TRBJ1-1; D not certain. The CDR3 has 14 amino acids. The V end was cut by 5 bases, the J end by 0 bases, with 11 bases between. Looked up from germline, CDR1 is SGHRS and CDR2 is YFSETQ. The CDR3 region is CASRPLEMNTEAFF. In DNA form, the CDR3 reads TGCGCCAGCAGACCCTTGGAAATGAACACTGAAGCTTTCTTT.

The chain uses TRBV7-9 and TRBJ2-5, with unresolved D. The ends were cut back, 2 bases at V and 5 bases at J, with 6 bases in the middle. The CDR3 is made up of 12 amino acids. The germline CDR1 and CDR2 sequences are SEHNR and FQNEAQ (reference sequence). The CDR3 sequence is CASSLNKETQYF. Written as DNA, the CDR3 is TGTGCCAGCAGCTTAAATAAGGAGACCCAGTACTTC.

This chain links TRBV5-1 with TRBJ2-2; D is undetermined. With 2 bases removed from V and 3 bases from J, the gap between germline ends came to 5 bases. CDR1 and CDR2 (germline): SGHRS, YFSETQ. The CDR3 spans 13 residues. CDR3 DNA: TGCGCCAGCAGCTTTCCAGACACCGGGGAGCTGTTTTTT. Translation gives CASSFPDTGELFF.

This clonotype came up once. The chain has TRBV15 and TRBJ2-3; D may be TRBD2 (6 bases). This CDR3 contains 13 residues. V was shortened by 8 bases and J by 2 bases, with 11 bases between the two germline ends. Per germline, CDR1 LNHNV and CDR2 YYDKDF (reference sequence). The CDR3 is CATGRDFTDTQYF. The DNA for the CDR3 is TGTGCCACCGGGCGGGACTTCACAGATACGCAGTATTTT.

This sequence joins TRBV6-6 and TRBJ2-2; 9 nucleotides line up with TRBD2. The junction had 3 bases not matched to a gene; V was cut back by 2 bases and J by 5 bases. Germline CDR1 MNHNY, CDR2 SVGAGI (reference sequence). CDR3 length: 15 residues. The CDR3 DNA reads TGTGCCAGCAGTTACGGAGCGGGGGGAACCGGGGAGCTGTTTTTT. This gives the protein CASSYGAGGTGELFF.

The chain combines TRBV5-1 with TRBJ2-7; the match to TRBD1 covers 7 bases. V lost 3 bases, J lost 5 bases, and 8 bases stayed unmatched. Germline lookup yields CDR1 SGHRS and CDR2 YFSETQ. CDR3 size: 14 residues. The CDR3 is CASSSRGKGNEQYF. The CDR3 DNA reads TGCGCCAGCAGCTCCAGGGGGAAGGGTAACGAGCAGTACTTC. The full variable domain, in which reference TRBV5-1 and TRBJ2-7 provide the parts outside the CDR3, is KAGVTQTPRYLIKTRGQQVTLSCSPISGHRSVSWYQQTPGQGLQFLFEYFSETQRNKGNFPGRFSGRQFSNSRSEMNVSTLELGDSALYLCASSSRGKGNEQYFGPGTRLTVT.

The rearrangement joins TRBV27 to TRBJ2-4; D is uncertain. Germline CDR1 is MNHEY and CDR2 is SMNVEV (reference sequence). This CDR3 has 13 residues. Trimming took off 0 bases at V and 9 bases at J, with 9 bases between the two ends. The CDR3: CASSLSPQTIQYF. The CDR3 nucleotides read TGTGCCAGCAGTTTATCTCCACAGACCATTCAGTACTTC.

The chain has TRBV19 and TRBJ1-2, with D uncertain. The ends were cut back, 5 bases at V and 8 bases at J, with 9 bases in the middle. The length of the CDR3 is 11 residues. Germline CDR1 and CDR2: LNHDA and SQIVND (reference sequence). The DNA for the CDR3 is TGTGCCAGTAGTTTCGACGACGGCTACACCTTC. Amino acids: CASSFDDGYTF.

V gene TRBV5-1 combines with J gene TRBJ1-2; no clear D. V dropped 4 bases and J dropped 7 bases, with 23 bases sitting between them. This CDR3 spans 16 amino acids. CDR1 is SGHRS and CDR2 is YFSETQ in the germline V gene. The CDR3, as DNA: TGCGCCAGCAGCCTGAGCGGGCAGCCCATAGTGAGTGGCTACACCTTC. Its protein is CASSLSGQPIVSGYTF.

This clonotype was recorded once. The J gene is TRBJ2-3, the V gene TRBV6-2 or TRBV6-3; possible D gene TRBD1, 5 bases. CDR1 is MNHEY, CDR2 SVGEGT, per germline. The V gene lost 5 bases and the J gene lost 6 bases, with 15 bases spanning the gap. This CDR3 contains 14 residues. The CDR3 is CASSAQGNLDTQYF. The DNA of the CDR3 is TGTGCCAGCAGTGCCCAGGGTAACCTCGATACGCAGTATTTT.

The chain recombines TRBV29-1 with TRBJ2-1; no reliable D call. Trimming removed 1 base at V and 1 base at J, with 11 bases between. The CDR3 has 15 amino acids. The V gene's germline CDR1 is SQVTM and CDR2 ANQGSEA. The CDR3 sequence is CSVEGTLRSYNEQFF. The CDR3, as DNA: TGCAGCGTTGAAGGTACATTAAGGTCCTACAATGAGCAGTTCTTC.

J is TRBJ2-2 and V is TRBV28; TRBD1 or TRBD2 may be the D gene (5 bases each). The CDR3 is 16 amino acids. Germline CDR1 is MDHEN and CDR2 is SYDVKM. Trimming removed 2 bases from V and 4 bases from J, with 14 bases in between. The CDR3 region is CASSLHQGRGTGELFF. The CDR3 nucleotides are TGTGCCAGCAGTTTACACCAGGGACGAGGCACCGGGGAGCTGTTTTTT.

The chain uses TRBV6-2 or TRBV6-3 and TRBJ2-1; 10 positions agree with TRBD1. The germline gives CDR1 MNHEY, CDR2 SVGEGT. This CDR3 contains 14 residues. Trimming at V came to 8 bases and at J to 5 bases, leaving 6 bases not matched to a gene. The DNA for the CDR3 is TGTGCCAGCGTCGGGACAGGGGCCAACAATGAGCAGTTCTTC. This gives the protein CASVGTGANNEQFF.

The rearrangement links TRBV5-1 to TRBJ2-6; D gene unclear. The CDR3 has 14 amino acids. V lost 3 bases and J lost 1, with 5 bases in between. Germline V gene lookup returns CDR1 SGHRS and CDR2 YFSETQ. As DNA, the CDR3 is TGCGCCAGCAGCTCCGTATCTGGGGCCAACGTCCTGACTTTC. Its translation: CASSSVSGANVLTF.

This chain uses TRBV19 with TRBJ1-1; D is unclear. CDR1 is LNHDA and CDR2 is SQIVND in the germline V gene (reference sequence). V was shortened by 2 bases and J by 8 bases, with 12 bases between the two germline ends. The CDR3 has 13 amino acids. The CDR3 sequence: CASSIRAEAEAFF. CDR3 coding DNA: TGTGCCAGTAGTATAAGGGCGGAGGCAGAAGCTTTCTTT.

The chain employs TRBV5-1 and TRBJ2-3, with TRBD1 matching over 12 bases. Germline V gene data show CDR1 as SGHRS and CDR2 as YFSETQ. Trimming removed 4 bases from V and 5 bases from J; junction bases left unmatched: 11. The CDR3 consists of 17 residues. CDR3 sequence: CASSRPGTGGVLDTQYF. CDR3 nucleotides: TGCGCCAGCAGCAGGCCCGGGACAGGGGGCGTCCTAGATACGCAGTATTTT.

This chain links TRBV7-9 with TRBJ2-5, with 10 bases identical to TRBD2. V lost 4 bases and J lost 1; bases outside the gene matches: 3. The CDR3 is made up of 15 amino acids. Germline CDR1 and CDR2: SEHNR and FQNEAQ (reference sequence). CDR3 nucleotides: TGTGCCAGCAGCTCTAGCGGGGGAATCCAAGAGACCCAGTACTTC. As protein: CASSSSGGIQETQYF.

The chain is built from TRBV9 and TRBJ1-5; a possible D gene is TRBD1 (5 bases). Trimming removed 4 bases at V and 1 base at J, with 15 bases between. The CDR3 contains 16 residues. Looked up from germline, CDR1 is SGDLS and CDR2 is YYNGEE. The CDR3 sequence: CASSPQRDRSNQPQHF. The CDR3 nucleotides are TGTGCCAGCAGCCCCCAACGGGACCGCAGCAATCAGCCCCAGCATTTT. The full variable domain, rest sourced from reference TRBV9 and TRBJ1-5, is DSGVTQTPKHLITATGQRVTLRCSPRSGDLSVYWYQQSLDQGLQFLIQYYNGEERAKGNILERFSAQQFPDLHSELNLSSLELGDSALYFCASSPQRDRSNQPQHFGDGTRLSIL.

This clonotype was counted a few times. The V call is TRBV6-1, the J call TRBJ2-5; perhaps TRBD1 as D (5 bases). Germline CDR1 is MNHNS and CDR2 is SASEGT. V gave up 7 bases and J gave up 0 bases, with 15 bases separating them. The CDR3 is made up of 15 amino acids. CDR3 sequence: CASIRDLGDQETQYF. CDR3 in DNA: TGTGCCAGCATCCGTGATTTAGGGGACCAAGAGACCCAGTACTTC.

This clonotype was picked up a small number of times. The chain employs TRBV2 and TRBJ2-4; D not resolved. This CDR3 is 11 amino acids long. Germline V gives CDR1 SNHLY, CDR2 FYNNEI. The V end was cut by 6 bases, the J end by 4 bases, with 4 bases between. Written as DNA, the CDR3 is TGTGCCAGCAGCTCTAAAAACATTCAGTACTTC. Its protein product is CASSSKNIQYF.

This rearrangement joins TRBV29-1 to TRBJ1-4, with 8 bases lining up with TRBD1. This CDR3 has 15 residues. Germline lookup yields CDR1 SQVTM and CDR2 ANQGSEA. The J segment lost 4 bases and the V segment lost 5 bases, leaving 9 bases of the junction unmatched. The CDR3 here is CSVTSSGGGNEKLFF. The CDR3 DNA is TGCAGCGTTACGTCTTCAGGGGGCGGTAATGAAAAACTGTTTTTT.

The V gene is TRBV20-1, the J gene TRBJ1-5; 7 nucleotides line up with TRBD1. Trimming at V came to 7 bases and at J to 3 bases, leaving 6 bases not matched to a gene. CDR3 length: 13 residues. Germline CDR1 reads DFQATT; CDR2 reads SNEGSKA (reference sequence). CDR3 amino acids: CSVTTGTNQPQHF. The DNA for the CDR3 is TGCAGTGTGACGACAGGGACCAATCAGCCCCAGCATTTT.

This chain links TRBV3-1 with TRBJ1-6; TRBD1 might be the D (6 bases). Germline lookup yields CDR1 LGHDT and CDR2 YNNKEL (reference sequence). Deletions cut 4 bases from V and 2 bases from J, with 12 bases between. CDR3 length equals 16 residues. The CDR3 sequence: CASSPQDRPYNSPLHF. CDR3 DNA sequence: TGTGCCAGCAGCCCCCAGGACAGACCCTATAATTCACCCCTCCACTTT.

The V and J genes are TRBV27 and TRBJ2-1; 13 bases line up with TRBD2. With 6 bases clipped from V and 5 bases from J, the junction kept 4 bases outside the gene matches. Germline V gives CDR1 MNHEY, CDR2 SMNVEV (reference sequence). This CDR3 is built from 15 residues. The CDR3 reads CASRTSGGANNEQFF. The CDR3 coding sequence is TGTGCCAGCAGAACTAGCGGGGGGGCAAACAATGAGCAGTTCTTC.

The chain uses TRBV29-1 and TRBJ1-1, with TRBD1 as a possible D gene (6 bases). The germline V gene has CDR1 SQVTM and CDR2 ANQGSEA. Trimming took 7 bases from V and 5 from J, leaving 11 bases between them. There are 11 residues in the CDR3. The CDR3 DNA reads TGCAGCGCCTCAGGGGAGACTGAAGCTTTCTTT. This sequence encodes CSASGETEAFF.

This clonotype was observed a few times. This chain connects TRBV24-1 to TRBJ2-1; 9 bases align to TRBD1. The germline V gene has CDR1 KGHDR and CDR2 SFDVKD. The CDR3 has 16 amino acids. The V gene end was trimmed by 1 base and the J gene end by 5 bases; junction bases not matched to a gene: 5. CDR3 nucleotides: TGTGCCACCAGTGATTTCAGGGACAGGGTGAACAATGAGCAGTTCTTC. It encodes CATSDFRDRVNNEQFF.

This chain links TRBV29-1 with TRBJ2-6; tentatively, D is TRBD1 (6 bases). Trimming pared 4 bases from V and 2 bases from J, leaving 9 bases between. The CDR3 consists of 14 residues. Per germline, CDR1 SQVTM and CDR2 ANQGSEA. CDR3 amino acids: CSVAGGAGANVLTF. The CDR3 DNA reads as TGCAGCGTTGCTGGGGGCGCTGGGGCCAACGTCCTGACTTTC.